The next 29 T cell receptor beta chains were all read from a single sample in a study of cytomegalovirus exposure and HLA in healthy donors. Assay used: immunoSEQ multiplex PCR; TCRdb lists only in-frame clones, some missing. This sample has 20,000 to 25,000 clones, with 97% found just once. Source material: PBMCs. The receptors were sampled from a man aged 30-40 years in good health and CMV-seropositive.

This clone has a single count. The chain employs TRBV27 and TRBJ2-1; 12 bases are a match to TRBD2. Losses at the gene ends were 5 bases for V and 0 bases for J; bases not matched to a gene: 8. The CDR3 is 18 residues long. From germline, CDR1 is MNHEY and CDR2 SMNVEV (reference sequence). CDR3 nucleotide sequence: TGTGCCAGCAGTATAGGGACTAGCGGGTTTAGCTCCTACAATGAGCAGTTCTTC. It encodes CASSIGTSGFSSYNEQFF.

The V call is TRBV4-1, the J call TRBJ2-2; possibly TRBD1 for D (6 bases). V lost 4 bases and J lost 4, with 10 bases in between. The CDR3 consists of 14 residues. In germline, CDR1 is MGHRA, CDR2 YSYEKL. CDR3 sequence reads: CASSREQGTGELFF. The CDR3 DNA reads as TGCGCCAGCAGCCGCGAACAGGGCACCGGGGAGCTGTTTTTT.

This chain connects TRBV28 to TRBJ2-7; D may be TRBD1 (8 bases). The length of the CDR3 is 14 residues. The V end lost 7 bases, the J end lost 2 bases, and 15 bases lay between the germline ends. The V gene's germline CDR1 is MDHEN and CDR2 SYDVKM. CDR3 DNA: TGTGCCAGCACCCAACAGGGGGGGACCTACGAGCAGTACTTC. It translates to CASTQQGGTYEQYF. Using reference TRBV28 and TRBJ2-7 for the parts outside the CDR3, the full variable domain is DVKVTQSSRYLVKRTGEKVFLECVQDMDHENMFWYRQDPGLGLRLIYFSYDVKMKEKGDIPEGYSVSREKKERFSLILESASTNQTSMYLCASTQQGGTYEQYFGPGTRLTVT.

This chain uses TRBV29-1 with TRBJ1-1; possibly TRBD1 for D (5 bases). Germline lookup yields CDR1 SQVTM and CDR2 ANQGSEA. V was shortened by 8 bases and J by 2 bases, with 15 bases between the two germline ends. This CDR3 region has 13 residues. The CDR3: CSSRDRTNTEAFF. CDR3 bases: TGCAGCTCCCGAGACAGAACTAACACTGAAGCTTTCTTT. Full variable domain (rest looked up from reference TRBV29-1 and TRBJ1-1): SAVISQKPSRDICQRGTSLTIQCQVDSQVTMMFWYRQQPGQSLTLIATANQGSEATYESGFVIDKFPISRPNLTFSTLTVSNMSPEDSSIYLCSSRDRTNTEAFFGQGTRLTVV.

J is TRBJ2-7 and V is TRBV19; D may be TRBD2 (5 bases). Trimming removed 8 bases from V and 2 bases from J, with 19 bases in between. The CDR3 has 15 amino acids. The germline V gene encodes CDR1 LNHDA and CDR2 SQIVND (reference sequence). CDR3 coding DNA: TGTGCCAGTCACCCCGGAGGCGGGCCCCCCTACGAGCAGTACTTC. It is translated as CASHPGGGPPYEQYF.

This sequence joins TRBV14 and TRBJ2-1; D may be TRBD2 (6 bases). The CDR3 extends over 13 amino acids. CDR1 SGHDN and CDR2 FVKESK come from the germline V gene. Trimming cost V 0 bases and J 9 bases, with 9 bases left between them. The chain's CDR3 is CASSQDLGSEQFF. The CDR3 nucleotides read TGTGCCAGCAGCCAAGATCTCGGGAGTGAGCAGTTCTTC.

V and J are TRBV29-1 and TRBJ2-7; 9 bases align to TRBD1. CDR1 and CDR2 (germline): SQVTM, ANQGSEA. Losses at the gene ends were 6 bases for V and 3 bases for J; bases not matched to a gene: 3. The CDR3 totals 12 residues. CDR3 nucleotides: TGCAGCGTGGGACAGGGCCGCTACGAGCAGTACTTC. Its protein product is CSVGQGRYEQYF.

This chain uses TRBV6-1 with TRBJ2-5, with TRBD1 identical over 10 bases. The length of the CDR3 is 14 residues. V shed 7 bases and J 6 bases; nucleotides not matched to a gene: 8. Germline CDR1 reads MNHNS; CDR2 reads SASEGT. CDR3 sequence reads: CASTTGQGGKTQYF. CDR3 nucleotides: TGTGCCAGCACAACCGGACAGGGGGGAAAGACCCAGTACTTC.

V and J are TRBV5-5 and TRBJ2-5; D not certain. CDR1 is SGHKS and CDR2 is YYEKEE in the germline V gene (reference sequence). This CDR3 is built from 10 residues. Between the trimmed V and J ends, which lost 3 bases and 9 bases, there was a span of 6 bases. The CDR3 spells CASSSGAQYF. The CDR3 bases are TGTGCCAGCAGCTCCGGTGCCCAGTACTTC.

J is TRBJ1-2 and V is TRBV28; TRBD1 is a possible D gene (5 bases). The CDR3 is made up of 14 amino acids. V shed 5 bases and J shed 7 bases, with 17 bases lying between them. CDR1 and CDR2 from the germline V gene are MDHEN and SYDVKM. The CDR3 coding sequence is TGTGCCAGCAGTGGTCGGGGGTGGGGATTTGGCTACACCTTC. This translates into CASSGRGWGFGYTF.

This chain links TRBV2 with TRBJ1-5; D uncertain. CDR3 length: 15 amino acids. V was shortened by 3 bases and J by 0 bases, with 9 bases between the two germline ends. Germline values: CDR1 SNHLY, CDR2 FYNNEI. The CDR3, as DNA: TGTGCCAGCAGTGAGGAGGGCCTTAGCAATCAGCCCCAGCATTTT. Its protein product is CASSEEGLSNQPQHF.

CDR3 DNA sequence: TGTGCCAGCAGCTCTATGCAGGGGAACACTGAAGCTTTCTTT. Amino acid sequence: CASSSMQGNTEAFF. The chain uses TRBV7-2 and TRBJ1-1; TRBD1 is a possible D gene (5 bases). V gave up 4 bases and J gave up 1 base, with 10 bases separating them. The V gene's germline CDR1 is SGHTA and CDR2 FQGNSA. The CDR3 extends over 14 amino acids.

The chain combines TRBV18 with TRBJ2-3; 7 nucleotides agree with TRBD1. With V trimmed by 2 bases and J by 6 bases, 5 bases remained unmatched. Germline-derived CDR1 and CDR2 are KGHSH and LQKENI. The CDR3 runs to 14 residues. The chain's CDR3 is CASSPGDRLDTQYF. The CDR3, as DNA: TGTGCCAGCTCACCAGGGGACAGACTTGATACGCAGTATTTT.

DNA of the CDR3: TGTGCCTGGGGGCATGGGGAGGAGACCCAGTACTTC. This encodes CAWGHGEETQYF. The chain combines TRBV30 with TRBJ2-5; weak D call: TRBD2 (5 bases). The V end lost 5 bases, the J end lost 5 bases, and 12 bases lay between the germline ends. The CDR3 sequence is 12 residues long. Germline V CDR1 and CDR2: GTSNPN, SVGIG (reference sequence).

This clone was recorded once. The chain's CDR3 is CAWGRQGKEEQYF. DNA for the CDR3: TGTGCCTGGGGGCGACAGGGAAAAGAAGAGCAGTACTTC. J is TRBJ2-7 and V is TRBV30, with TRBD1 identical over 7 bases. V trimming: 5 bases; J trimming: 7 bases; junction bases outside the gene matches: 11. The germline CDR1 and CDR2 sequences are GTSNPN and SVGIG (reference sequence). The CDR3 loop spans 13 amino acids.

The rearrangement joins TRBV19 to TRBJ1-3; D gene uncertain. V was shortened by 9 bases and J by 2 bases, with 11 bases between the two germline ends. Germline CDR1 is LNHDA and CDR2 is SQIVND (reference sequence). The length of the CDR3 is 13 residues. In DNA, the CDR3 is TGTGCCAGCCACCGGGGTCCTGGAAACACCATATATTTT. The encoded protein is CASHRGPGNTIYF.

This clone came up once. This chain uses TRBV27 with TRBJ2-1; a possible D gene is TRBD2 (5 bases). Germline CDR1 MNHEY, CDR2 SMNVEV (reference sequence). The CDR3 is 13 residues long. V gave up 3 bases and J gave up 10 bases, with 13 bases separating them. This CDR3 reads CASSFETGGEQFF. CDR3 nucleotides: TGTGCCAGCAGTTTCGAGACCGGCGGGGAGCAGTTCTTC.

The DNA of the CDR3 is TGTGCCAGCAGCTTTCAAGGTCCTAGCGGGAGAGAGACCCAGTACTTC. Translation: CASSFQGPSGRETQYF. The chain has TRBV7-2 and TRBJ2-5; 10 nucleotides line up with TRBD2. The CDR3 is 16 residues long. Germline values: CDR1 SGHTA, CDR2 FQGNSA. J gave up 4 bases and V 3 bases, and 8 bases lay outside the gene matches.

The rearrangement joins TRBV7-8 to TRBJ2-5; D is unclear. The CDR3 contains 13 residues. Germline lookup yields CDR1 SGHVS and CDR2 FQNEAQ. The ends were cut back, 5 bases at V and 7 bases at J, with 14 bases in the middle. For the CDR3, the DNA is TGTGCCAGCAGCCGAACCGAAACGGGGACCCAGTACTTC. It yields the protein CASSRTETGTQYF.

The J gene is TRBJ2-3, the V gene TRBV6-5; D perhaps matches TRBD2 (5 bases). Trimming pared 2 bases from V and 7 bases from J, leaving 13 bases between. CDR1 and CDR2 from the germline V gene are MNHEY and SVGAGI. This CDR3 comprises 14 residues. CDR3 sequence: CASSYTGSRNTQYF. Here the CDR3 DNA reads TGTGCCAGCAGTTACACGGGAAGCCGGAATACGCAGTATTTT.

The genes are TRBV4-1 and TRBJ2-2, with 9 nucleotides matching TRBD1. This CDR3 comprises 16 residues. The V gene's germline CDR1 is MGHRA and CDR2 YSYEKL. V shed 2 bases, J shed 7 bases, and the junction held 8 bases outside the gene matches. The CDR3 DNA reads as TGCGCCAGCAGCCAAACTCCGGGACAGGGCCTCGGGGAGCTGTTTTTT. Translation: CASSQTPGQGLGELFF.

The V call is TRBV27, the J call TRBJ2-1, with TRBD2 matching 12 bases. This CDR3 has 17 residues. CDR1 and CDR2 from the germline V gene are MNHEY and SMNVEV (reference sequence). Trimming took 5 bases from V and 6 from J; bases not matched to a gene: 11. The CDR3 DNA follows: TGTGCCAGCAGTAAGAGGACTAGCGGGACAAGGCCCAATGAGCAGTTCTTC. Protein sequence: CASSKRTSGTRPNEQFF.

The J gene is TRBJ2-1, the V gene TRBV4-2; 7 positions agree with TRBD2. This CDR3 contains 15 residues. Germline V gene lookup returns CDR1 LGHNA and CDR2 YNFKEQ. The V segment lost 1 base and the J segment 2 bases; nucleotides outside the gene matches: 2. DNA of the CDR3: TGTGCCAGCAGCCAAGTGACTAGCCCCTACAATGAGCAGTTCTTC. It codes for CASSQVTSPYNEQFF.

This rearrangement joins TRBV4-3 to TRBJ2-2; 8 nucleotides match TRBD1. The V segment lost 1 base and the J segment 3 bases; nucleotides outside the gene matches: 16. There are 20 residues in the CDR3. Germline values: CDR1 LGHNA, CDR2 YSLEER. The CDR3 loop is CASSQVHGTGVPMDTGELFF. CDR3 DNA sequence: TGCGCCAGCAGCCAAGTCCACGGGACAGGTGTCCCGATGGACACCGGGGAGCTGTTTTTT.

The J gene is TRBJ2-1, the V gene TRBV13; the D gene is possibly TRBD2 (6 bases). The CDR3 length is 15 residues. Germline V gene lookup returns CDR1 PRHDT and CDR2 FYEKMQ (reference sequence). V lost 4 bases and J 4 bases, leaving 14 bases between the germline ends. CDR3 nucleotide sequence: TGTGCCAGCAGCTCAACCGGGACTGGTTACAATGAGCAGTTCTTC. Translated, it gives CASSSTGTGYNEQFF.

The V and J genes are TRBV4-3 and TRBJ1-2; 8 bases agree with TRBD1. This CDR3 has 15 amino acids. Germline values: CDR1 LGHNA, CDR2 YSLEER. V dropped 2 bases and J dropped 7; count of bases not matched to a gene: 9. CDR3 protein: CASSQSSKTGAGYTF. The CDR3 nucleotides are TGCGCCAGCAGCCAAAGCTCTAAGACAGGGGCTGGCTACACCTTC.

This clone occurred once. This CDR3 is CASRYNYGYTF. The CDR3 bases are TGTGCCAGTAGATATAACTATGGCTACACCTTC. The rearrangement uses TRBV19 and TRBJ1-2; no reliable D call. This CDR3 is built from 11 residues. The germline gives CDR1 LNHDA, CDR2 SQIVND (reference sequence). V lost 6 bases and J 1 base, leaving 3 bases between the germline ends.

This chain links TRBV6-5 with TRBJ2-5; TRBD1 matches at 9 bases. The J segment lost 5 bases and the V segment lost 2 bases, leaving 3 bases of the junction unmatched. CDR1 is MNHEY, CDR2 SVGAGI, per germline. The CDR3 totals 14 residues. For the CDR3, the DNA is TGTGCCAGCAGTTACCGGACAGGGGTTGAGACCCAGTACTTC. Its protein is CASSYRTGVETQYF.

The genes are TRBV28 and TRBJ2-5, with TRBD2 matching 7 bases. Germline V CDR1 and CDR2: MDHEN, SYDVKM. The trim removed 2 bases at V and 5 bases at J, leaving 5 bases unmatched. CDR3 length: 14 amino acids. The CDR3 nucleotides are TGTGCCAGCAGTTTAAGCGGGAACGGGGAGACCCAGTACTTC. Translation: CASSLSGNGETQYF.